This T cell receptor (beta chain) was identified during a study of neurological immune-mediated disorders. The study's findings and limits: No clinical or MRI feature was associated with the multiple sclerosis repertoire cluster.

This clonotype was observed a handful of times. No antigen is known for it. CDR1 is SGHVS, CDR2 FNYEAQ, per germline. This CDR3 is built from 18 residues. V lost 5 bases, J lost 0 bases, and 23 bases lay in between. 5'RACE generated cDNA with 10-nucleotide random UMIs. From the 5' RACE reads, TCRdb called clonotypes with MiXCR, one entry per CDR3 protein. Of approximately 80,000 distinct CDR3 sequences in the sample, 5.5% to 6.5% were seen once. Time point here: longitudinal time-point 2. PBMCs stored at -80 C, 2 million in total, were the source of the unsorted libraries. Sequenced material: PBMCs. The chain joins TRBV7-6 to TRBJ2-7; D gene uncertain. The clonotype was recovered from a woman in her fifties or sixties with multiple sclerosis. CDR3 sequence: CASSKQLARPGFSYEQYF. The CDR3 region has the DNA TGTGCCAGCAGCAAACAATTAGCCCGGCCAGGCTTCTCCTACGAGCAGTACTTC.